The 21 T cell receptor beta chains presented below share a single source sample, sequenced in a study of cytomegalovirus exposure and HLA in healthy donors. Produced via immunoSEQ multiplex PCR; TCRdb's table is partial and in-frame only. The sample has 150,000 to 200,000 clones, roughly 83% seen once. Specimen: PBMCs. These receptors all come from a woman in her late teens or twenties in good health and CMV-seronegative.

This clone was recorded a few times. The gene calls are TRBV5-4 and TRBJ2-1; the match to TRBD2 covers 11 bases. Trimming removed 0 bases from V and 9 bases from J; junction bases left unmatched: 5. This CDR3 comprises 15 residues. Germline V gene data show CDR1 as SGHNT and CDR2 as YYREEE (reference sequence). CDR3 DNA sequence: TGTGCCAGCAGCTTGGTAGCGGGAGGGCCAAGTGAGCAGTTCTTC. This encodes CASSLVAGGPSEQFF.

This chain connects TRBV19 to TRBJ2-2; TRBD2 matches at 10 bases. Germline V gene lookup returns CDR1 LNHDA and CDR2 SQIVND (reference sequence). The CDR3 runs 14 residues. V lost 3 bases and J lost 5; bases outside the gene matches: 0. The CDR3: CASSMTSGTGELFF. CDR3 nucleotides: TGTGCCAGTAGTATGACTAGCGGGACCGGGGAGCTGTTTTTT.

CDR3 DNA sequence: TGTGCCAGCAGCCAAGTCCCGACAGGGCGATGGGAGACCCAGTACTTC. Residues: CASSQVPTGRWETQYF. The chain joins TRBV4-2 to TRBJ2-5, with 7 positions matching TRBD1. This CDR3 comprises 16 residues. J gave up 5 bases and V 1 base, and 10 bases lay outside the gene matches. In germline, CDR1 is LGHNA, CDR2 YNFKEQ.

The V and J genes are TRBV5-4 and TRBJ2-5; D unclear. Germline V gene sequence: CDR1 SGHNT, CDR2 YYREEE (reference sequence). Trimming removed 1 base at V and 3 bases at J, with 4 bases between. This CDR3 contains 12 residues. The CDR3 nucleotides are TGTGCCAGCAGCTTGCCCAAAGAGACCCAGTACTTC. Protein sequence: CASSLPKETQYF. The whole variable domain, remainder taken from reference TRBV5-4 and TRBJ2-5, is ETGVTQSPTHLIKTRGQQVTLRCSSQSGHNTVSWYQQALGQGPQFIFQYYREEENGRGNFPPRFSGLQFPNYSSELNVNALELDDSALYLCASSLPKETQYFGPGTRLLVL.

The count of this clone is one. The chain combines TRBV7-9 with TRBJ1-1; tentatively, D is TRBD1 (6 bases). There are 16 residues in the CDR3. V was cut by 7 bases and J by 0 bases, with 18 bases left in between. CDR1 SEHNR and CDR2 FQNEAQ come from the germline V gene (reference sequence). CDR3 sequence reads: CASTLPGGPVNTEAFF. The CDR3 DNA reads TGTGCCAGCACCCTGCCCGGGGGGCCTGTGAACACTGAAGCTTTCTTT.

This clone came up a few times. The rearrangement links TRBV6-1 to TRBJ2-7; 10 nucleotides agree with TRBD2. Germline CDR1 is MNHNS and CDR2 is SASEGT. CDR3 length: 15 residues. The V gene end was trimmed by 1 base and the J gene end by 2 bases; junction bases not matched to a gene: 2. This CDR3 reads CASSEDLAGAYEQYF. CDR3 DNA sequence: TGTGCCAGCAGTGAAGACCTAGCGGGAGCCTACGAGCAGTACTTC.

The chain links TRBV5-1 to TRBJ2-1; D perhaps matches TRBD1 (5 bases). This CDR3 contains 17 residues. Germline CDR1 SGHRS, CDR2 YFSETQ. Trimming removed 0 bases at V and 4 bases at J, with 17 bases between. In nucleotides, the CDR3 is TGCGCCAGCAGCTTGGTGTGGGGCGGTGAAGGGTACAATGAGCAGTTCTTC. It yields the protein CASSLVWGGEGYNEQFF.

This sequence joins TRBV2 and TRBJ2-7; TRBD2 might be the D (5 bases). The CDR3 consists of 13 residues. V lost 7 bases and J lost 4, with 14 bases in between. Germline V gene lookup returns CDR1 SNHLY and CDR2 FYNNEI. CDR3 loop: CASNSGIQYEQYF. For the CDR3, the DNA is TGTGCCAGCAACTCCGGGATCCAATACGAGCAGTACTTC.

This sequence joins TRBV30 and TRBJ2-3; TRBD2 might be the D (6 bases). Trimming left V 1 base short and J 11 bases short, with 19 bases between. The CDR3 contains 14 residues. The germline V gene has CDR1 GTSNPN and CDR2 SVGIG (reference sequence). CDR3 sequence reads: CAWSALGTPHKQYF. The CDR3 bases are TGTGCCTGGAGTGCGCTCGGGACTCCTCACAAGCAGTATTTT. The full variable domain, its missing parts supplied by reference TRBV30 and TRBJ2-3, is SQTIHQWPATLVQPVGSPLSLECTVEGTSNPNLYWYRQAAGRGLQLLFYSVGIGQISSEVPQNLSASRPQDRQFILSSKKLLLSDSGFYLCAWSALGTPHKQYFGPGTRLTVL.

V and J are TRBV6-5 and TRBJ1-2; the D gene is possibly TRBD1 (5 bases). Germline CDR1 reads MNHEY; CDR2 reads SVGAGI. This CDR3 comprises 11 residues. The V end was cut by 6 bases, the J end by 7 bases, with 9 bases between. For the CDR3, the DNA is TGTGCCAGCAGAGGACACGGTGGCTACACCTTC. This codes for CASRGHGGYTF.

This clone was counted once. V is TRBV2 and J is TRBJ2-3, with 14 bases lining up with TRBD2. Per the germline V gene, CDR1 is SNHLY and CDR2 is FYNNEI. V was pared by 2 bases and J by 4 bases, with 2 bases of the junction left unmatched. The CDR3 sequence is 16 residues long. The CDR3 region is CASSERLAGGADTQYF. CDR3 nucleotide sequence: TGTGCCAGCAGTGAAAGACTAGCGGGAGGGGCAGATACGCAGTATTTT.

This clone has only one observation. The chain uses TRBV12-5 and TRBJ1-5; 7 bases are shared with TRBD1. CDR3 size: 15 residues. Trimming at V came to 4 bases and at J to 7 bases, leaving 10 bases not matched to a gene. Germline V gene lookup returns CDR1 LGHNT and CDR2 FRNRAP. CDR3 in amino acids: CASGWTGPTGQPQHF. The CDR3 DNA follows: TGTGCTAGTGGTTGGACAGGTCCAACGGGACAGCCCCAGCATTTT.

The rearrangement uses TRBV5-1 and TRBJ2-3; 8 bases map to TRBD2. In germline, CDR1 is SGHRS, CDR2 YFSETQ. There are 14 residues in the CDR3. After removal of 9 bases from V and 3 bases from J, the junction contained 9 bases not matched to a gene. The CDR3 DNA follows: TGCGCCACCCGGAACGGGACTAGGACAGATACGCAGTATTTT. This translates into CATRNGTRTDTQYF. The complete variable domain, with remaining parts taken from reference TRBV5-1 and TRBJ2-3, reads KAGVTQTPRYLIKTRGQQVTLSCSPISGHRSVSWYQQTPGQGLQFLFEYFSETQRNKGNFPGRFSGRQFSNSRSEMNVSTLELGDSALYLCATRNGTRTDTQYFGPGTRLTVL.

This sequence joins TRBV5-1 and TRBJ2-7; maybe TRBD1 (5 bases). Germline V gives CDR1 SGHRS, CDR2 YFSETQ. The CDR3 runs to 13 residues. V lost 0 bases and J lost 5, with 9 bases in between. CDR3 bases: TGCGCCAGCAGCTTGGCCGCAGGGCACGAGCAGTACTTC. Its protein product is CASSLAAGHEQYF. The whole variable domain, remainder taken from reference TRBV5-1 and TRBJ2-7, is KAGVTQTPRYLIKTRGQQVTLSCSPISGHRSVSWYQQTPGQGLQFLFEYFSETQRNKGNFPGRFSGRQFSNSRSEMNVSTLELGDSALYLCASSLAAGHEQYFGPGTRLTVT.

The chain couples TRBV27 to TRBJ2-7; the match to TRBD2 covers 11 bases. The germline V gene has CDR1 MNHEY and CDR2 SMNVEV (reference sequence). CDR3 length equals 21 residues. The V and J ends lost 0 bases and 0 bases, in that order; junction bases with no gene match: 16. CDR3 protein: CASSLSSLGLADTPSSYEQYF. The CDR3 DNA follows: TGTGCCAGCAGTTTATCCTCCCTGGGACTAGCGGACACCCCGAGCTCCTACGAGCAGTACTTC.

In its sample, this clone was seen once. The chain combines TRBV5-6 with TRBJ2-7; D ambiguous. Trimming stripped 1 base from V and 3 bases from J, with 5 bases between. Germline-derived CDR1 and CDR2 are SGHDT and YYEEEE. The CDR3 has 12 residues. CDR3 amino acids: CASSLTSYEQYF. In DNA, the CDR3 is TGTGCCAGCAGCTTGACCAGCTACGAGCAGTACTTC.

J is TRBJ1-4 and V is TRBV6-1, with a tentative D call TRBD1 (6 bases). This CDR3 is built from 15 residues. Germline V lookup: CDR1 MNHNS, CDR2 SASEGT. V dropped 4 bases and J dropped 10 bases, with 19 bases sitting between them. The CDR3 DNA sequence: TGTGCCAGCAGTGTTGAGGACCTAAGGGGGGGAAAACTGTTTTTT. It encodes CASSVEDLRGGKLFF.

This sequence joins TRBV5-1 and TRBJ1-2, with 9 bases fitting TRBD1. The CDR3 is 15 amino acids. The germline V gene encodes CDR1 SGHRS and CDR2 YFSETQ. The J segment lost 4 bases and the V segment lost 4 bases, leaving 8 bases of the junction unmatched. CDR3 region: CASSPGTGGPYGYTF. CDR3 in DNA: TGCGCCAGCAGCCCTGGTACAGGGGGCCCCTATGGCTACACCTTC.

The count of this clone is one. V and J are TRBV2 and TRBJ1-5; D remains unclear. The CDR3 extends over 16 amino acids. Germline-derived CDR1 and CDR2 are SNHLY and FYNNEI. V was pared by 1 base and J by 2 bases, with 12 bases between. CDR3 in amino acids: CASSEVRGWGNQPQHF. CDR3 DNA: TGTGCCAGCAGTGAAGTTCGGGGATGGGGCAATCAGCCCCAGCATTTT.

This clone showed up just a few times. This chain uses TRBV5-5 with TRBJ1-1; perhaps TRBD1 as D (5 bases). This CDR3 contains 14 residues. Germline V gene sequence: CDR1 SGHKS, CDR2 YYEKEE (reference sequence). The V end lost 2 bases, the J end lost 3 bases, and 11 bases lay between the germline ends. The DNA of the CDR3 is TGTGCCAGCAGCTTCCAGACAGCTTACACTGAAGCTTTCTTT. Translation gives CASSFQTAYTEAFF.

The DNA of the CDR3 is TGTGCCAGCAGCCAACGGGGGTTGGCTAATGAAAAACTGTTTTTT. Translation gives CASSQRGLANEKLFF. V usage is TRBV16 and J usage is TRBJ1-4; a possible D gene is TRBD1 (5 bases). The germline V gene has CDR1 KGHSY and CDR2 FQNENV. The V end lost 2 bases, the J end lost 3 bases, and 10 bases lay between the germline ends. The CDR3 contains 15 residues.